This record covers a single TCR beta chain. This sample is drawn from a study of blood T cell repertoires in COVID-19. Study information: The United States, Italy and Spain were the sources of the acute and convalescent COVID-19 samples. T cells, B-cell-depleted T cells, or PBMCs supplied cDNA or gDNA.

In the original processing: Reference gene primer amplification in the assay estimated nucleated cell counts. The repertoire was sequenced with immunoSEQ multiplex PCR; TCRdb's copy has only in-frame clones and lacks some. The V and J calls and clone size come from that table; D and trimming were worked out from the DNA. There are about 140,000 clones in the sample; over 60% occur only once, and 16% lies in the top ten. This clonotype was sampled from a man aged 50 to 59 with acute or convalescent COVID-19. The material sequenced was peripheral blood.

This CDR3 is CASSLAPGVSSGNTIYF. The CDR3 DNA reads as TGCGCCAGCAGCTTGGCGCCGGGAGTCTCCTCTGGAAACACCATATATTTT. This chain joins TRBV5-1 and TRBJ1-3; no firm D call. The CDR3 totals 17 residues. V lost 0 bases to trimming and J lost 0 bases, with 13 bases between them. Germline V gene sequence: CDR1 SGHRS, CDR2 YFSETQ.